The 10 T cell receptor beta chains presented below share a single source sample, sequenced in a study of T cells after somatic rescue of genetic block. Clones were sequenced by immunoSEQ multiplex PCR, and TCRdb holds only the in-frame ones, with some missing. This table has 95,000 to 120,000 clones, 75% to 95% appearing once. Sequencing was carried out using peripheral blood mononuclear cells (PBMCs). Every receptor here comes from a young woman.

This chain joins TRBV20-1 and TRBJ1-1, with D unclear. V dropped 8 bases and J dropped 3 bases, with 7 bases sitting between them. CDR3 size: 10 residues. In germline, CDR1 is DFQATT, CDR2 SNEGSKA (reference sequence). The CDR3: CSTWDTEAFF. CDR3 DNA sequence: TGCAGTACCTGGGACACTGAAGCTTTCTTT.

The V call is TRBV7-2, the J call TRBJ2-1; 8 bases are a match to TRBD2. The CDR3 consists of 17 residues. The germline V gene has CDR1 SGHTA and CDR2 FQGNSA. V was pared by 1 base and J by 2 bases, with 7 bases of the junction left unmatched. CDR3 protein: CASSLGRAGVTYNEQFF. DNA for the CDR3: TGTGCCAGCAGCTTAGGGAGAGCGGGGGTCACCTACAATGAGCAGTTCTTC.

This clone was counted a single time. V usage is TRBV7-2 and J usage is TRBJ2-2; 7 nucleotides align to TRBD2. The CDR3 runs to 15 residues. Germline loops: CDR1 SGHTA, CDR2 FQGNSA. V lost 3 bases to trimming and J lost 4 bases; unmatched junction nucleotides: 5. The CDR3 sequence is CASSLRGGGTGELFF. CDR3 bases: TGTGCCAGCAGCTTGAGAGGCGGGGGCACCGGGGAGCTGTTTTTT.

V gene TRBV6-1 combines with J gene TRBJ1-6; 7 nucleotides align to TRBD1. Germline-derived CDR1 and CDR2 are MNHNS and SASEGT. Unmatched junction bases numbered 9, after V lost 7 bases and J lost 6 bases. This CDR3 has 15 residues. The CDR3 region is CASKRRGQINSPLHF. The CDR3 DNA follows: TGTGCCAGCAAAAGGCGGGGACAGATTAATTCACCCCTCCACTTT.

This chain's CDR3 is CASRLDASGGPQETQYF. The CDR3 DNA reads as TGTGCAAGTCGCTTAGACGCCAGCGGGGGACCCCAAGAGACCCAGTACTTC. The V call is TRBV12-2, the J call TRBJ2-5; the table's D gene call, TRBD2, was not cross checked with the DNA. TRBV12-2 is a pseudogene. The CDR3 totals 17 residues.

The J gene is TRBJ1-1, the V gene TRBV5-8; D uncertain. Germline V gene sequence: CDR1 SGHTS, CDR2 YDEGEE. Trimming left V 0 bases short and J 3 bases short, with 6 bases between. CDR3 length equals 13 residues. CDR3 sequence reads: CASSLAGYTEAFF. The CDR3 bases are TGTGCCAGCAGCTTGGCGGGGTACACTGAAGCTTTCTTT.

CDR3 residues: CASSLDRGNTGELFF. The CDR3, as DNA: TGTGCCAGCAGCCTCGACAGGGGGAACACCGGGGAGCTGTTTTTT. This sequence joins TRBV7-8 and TRBJ2-2, with 8 nucleotides matching TRBD1. With V trimmed by 5 bases and J by 1 base, 3 bases remained unmatched. CDR3 size: 15 residues. Germline CDR1 SGHVS, CDR2 FQNEAQ. Full variable domain (remainder filled in from reference TRBV7-8 and TRBJ2-2): GAGVSQSPRYKVAKRGQDVALRCDPISGHVSLFWYQQALGQGPEFLTYFQNEAQLDKSGLPSDRFFAERPEGSVSTLKIQRTQQEDSAVYLCASSLDRGNTGELFFGEGSRLTVL.

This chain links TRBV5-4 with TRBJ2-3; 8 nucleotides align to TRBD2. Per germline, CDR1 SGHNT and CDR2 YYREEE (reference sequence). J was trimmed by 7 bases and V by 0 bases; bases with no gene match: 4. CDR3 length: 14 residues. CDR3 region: CASSLAGGVNTQYF. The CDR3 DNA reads TGTGCCAGCAGCTTGGCGGGGGGGGTGAATACGCAGTATTTT.

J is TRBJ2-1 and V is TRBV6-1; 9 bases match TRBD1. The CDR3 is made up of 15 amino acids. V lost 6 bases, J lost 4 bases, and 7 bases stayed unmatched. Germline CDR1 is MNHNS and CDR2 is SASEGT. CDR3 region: CASSDRDRAYNEQFF. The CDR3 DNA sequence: TGTGCCAGCAGCGACCGGGACAGGGCTTACAATGAGCAGTTCTTC.

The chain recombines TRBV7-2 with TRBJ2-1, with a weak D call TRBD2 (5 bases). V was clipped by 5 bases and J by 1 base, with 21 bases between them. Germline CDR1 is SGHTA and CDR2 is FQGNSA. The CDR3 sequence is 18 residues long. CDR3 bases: TGTGCCAGCAGCGCGCGGCCCTCCCAGCGGAAATCCTACAATGAGCAGTTCTTC. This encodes CASSARPSQRKSYNEQFF.